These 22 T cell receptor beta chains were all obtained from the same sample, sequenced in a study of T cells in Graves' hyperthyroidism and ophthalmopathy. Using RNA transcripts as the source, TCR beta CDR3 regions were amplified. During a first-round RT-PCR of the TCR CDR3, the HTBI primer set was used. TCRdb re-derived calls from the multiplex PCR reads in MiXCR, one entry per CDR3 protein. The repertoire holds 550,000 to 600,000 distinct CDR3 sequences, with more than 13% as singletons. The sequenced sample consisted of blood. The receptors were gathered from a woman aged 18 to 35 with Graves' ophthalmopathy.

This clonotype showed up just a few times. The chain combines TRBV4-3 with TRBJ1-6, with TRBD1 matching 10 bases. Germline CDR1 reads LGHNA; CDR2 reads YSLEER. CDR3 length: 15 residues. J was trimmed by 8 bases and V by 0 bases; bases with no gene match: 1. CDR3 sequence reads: CASSQEGQGYSPLHF. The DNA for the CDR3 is TGCGCCAGCAGCCAAGAGGGACAGGGGTATTCACCCCTCCACTTT.

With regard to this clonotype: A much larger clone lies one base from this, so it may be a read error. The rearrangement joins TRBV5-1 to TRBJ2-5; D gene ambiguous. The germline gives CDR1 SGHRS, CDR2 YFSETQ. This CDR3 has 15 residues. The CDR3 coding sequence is TGCGCCAGCAGACCATACAGTGGAGCTCAAGATACCCAGTACTTC. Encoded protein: CASRPYSGAQDTQYF.

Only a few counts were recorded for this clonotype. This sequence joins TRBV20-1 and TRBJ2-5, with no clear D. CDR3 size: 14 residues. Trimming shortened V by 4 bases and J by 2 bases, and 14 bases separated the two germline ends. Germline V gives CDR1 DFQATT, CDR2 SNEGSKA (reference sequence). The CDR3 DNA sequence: TGCAGTGCTATCCGTGATCTACTACAAGAGACCCAGTACTTC. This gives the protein CSAIRDLLQETQYF.

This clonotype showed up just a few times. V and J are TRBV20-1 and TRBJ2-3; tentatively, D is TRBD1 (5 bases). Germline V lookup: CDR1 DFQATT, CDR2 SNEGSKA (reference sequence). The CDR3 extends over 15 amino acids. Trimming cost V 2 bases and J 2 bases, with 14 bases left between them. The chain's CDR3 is CSARLPWGSTDTQYF. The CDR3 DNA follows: TGCAGTGCTAGACTCCCTTGGGGCTCCACAGATACGCAGTATTTT.

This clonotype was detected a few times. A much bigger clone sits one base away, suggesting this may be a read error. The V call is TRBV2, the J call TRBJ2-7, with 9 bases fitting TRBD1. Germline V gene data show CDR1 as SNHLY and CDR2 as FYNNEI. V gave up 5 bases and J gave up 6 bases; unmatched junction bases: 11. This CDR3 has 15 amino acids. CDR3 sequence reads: CASSPSPGQGSEQYF. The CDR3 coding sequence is TGTGCCAGCAGTCCGTCACCGGGACAGGGATCCGAGCAGTACTTC.

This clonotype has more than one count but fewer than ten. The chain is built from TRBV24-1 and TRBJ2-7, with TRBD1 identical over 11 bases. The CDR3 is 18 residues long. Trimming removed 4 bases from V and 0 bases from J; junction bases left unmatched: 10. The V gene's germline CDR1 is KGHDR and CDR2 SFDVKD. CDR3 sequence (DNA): TGTGCCACCAGTGACAACTCACCGGGACAGGGGGTCTCCTACGAGCAGTACTTC. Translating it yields CATSDNSPGQGVSYEQYF.

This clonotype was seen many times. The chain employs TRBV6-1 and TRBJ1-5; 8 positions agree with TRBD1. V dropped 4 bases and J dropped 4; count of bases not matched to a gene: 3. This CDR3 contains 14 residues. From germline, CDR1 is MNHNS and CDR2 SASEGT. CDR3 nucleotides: TGTGCCAGCAGTGGGACAGGGAAAAATCAGCCCCAGCATTTT. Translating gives CASSGTGKNQPQHF.

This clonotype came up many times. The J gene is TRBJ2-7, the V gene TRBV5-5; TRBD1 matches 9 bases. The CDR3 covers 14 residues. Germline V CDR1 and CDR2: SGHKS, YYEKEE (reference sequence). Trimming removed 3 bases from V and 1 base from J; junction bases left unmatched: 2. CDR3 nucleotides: TGTGCCAGCAGCTGGGGACAGGGTTCCTACGAGCAGTACTTC. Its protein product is CASSWGQGSYEQYF.

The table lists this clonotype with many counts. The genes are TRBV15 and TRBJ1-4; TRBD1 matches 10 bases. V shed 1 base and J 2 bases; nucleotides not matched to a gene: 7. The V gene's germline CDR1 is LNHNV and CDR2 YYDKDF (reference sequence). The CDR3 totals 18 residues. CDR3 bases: TGTGCCACCAGCAGAGGGCCGACAGGGGGCAACACTAATGAAAAACTGTTTTTT. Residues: CATSRGPTGGNTNEKLFF. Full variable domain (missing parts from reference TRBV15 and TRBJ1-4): DAMVIQNPRYQVTQFGKPVTLSCSQTLNHNVMYWYQQKSSQAPKLLFHYYDKDFNNEADTPDNFQSRRPNTSFCFLDIRSPGLGDTAMYLCATSRGPTGGNTNEKLFFGSGTQLSVL.

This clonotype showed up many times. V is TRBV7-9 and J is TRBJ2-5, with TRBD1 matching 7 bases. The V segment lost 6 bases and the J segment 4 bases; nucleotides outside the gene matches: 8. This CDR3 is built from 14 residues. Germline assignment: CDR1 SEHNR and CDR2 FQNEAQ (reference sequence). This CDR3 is CASSLDRERETQYF. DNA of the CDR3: TGTGCCAGCAGTCTTGACAGGGAACGAGAGACCCAGTACTTC.

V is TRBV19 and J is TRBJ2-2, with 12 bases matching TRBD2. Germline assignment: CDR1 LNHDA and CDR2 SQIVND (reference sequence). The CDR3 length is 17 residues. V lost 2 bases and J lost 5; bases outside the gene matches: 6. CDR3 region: CASSITVTSGRTGELFF. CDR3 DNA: TGTGCCAGTAGTATAACTGTGACTAGCGGGAGAACCGGGGAGCTGTTTTTT.

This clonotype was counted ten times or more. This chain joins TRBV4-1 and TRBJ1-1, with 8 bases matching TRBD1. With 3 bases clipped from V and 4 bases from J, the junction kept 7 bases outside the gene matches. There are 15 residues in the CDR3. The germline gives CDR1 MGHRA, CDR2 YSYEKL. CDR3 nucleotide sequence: TGCGCCAGCAGCCACTACGGACAGGGCGGCACTGAAGCTTTCTTT. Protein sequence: CASSHYGQGGTEAFF.

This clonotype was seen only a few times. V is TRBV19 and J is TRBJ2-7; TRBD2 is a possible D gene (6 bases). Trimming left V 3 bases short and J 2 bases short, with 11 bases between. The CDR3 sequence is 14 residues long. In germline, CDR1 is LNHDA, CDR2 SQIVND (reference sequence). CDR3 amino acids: CASSMAGSPYEQYF. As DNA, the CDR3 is TGTGCCAGTAGTATGGCGGGGAGCCCCTACGAGCAGTACTTC.

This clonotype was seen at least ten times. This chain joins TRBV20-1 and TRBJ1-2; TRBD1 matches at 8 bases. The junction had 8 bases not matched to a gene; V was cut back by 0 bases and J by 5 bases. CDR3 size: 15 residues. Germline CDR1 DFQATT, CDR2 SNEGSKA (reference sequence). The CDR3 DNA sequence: TGCAGTGCTAGAGAGACCGGGACAGGCCTATATGGCTACACCTTC. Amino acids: CSARETGTGLYGYTF.

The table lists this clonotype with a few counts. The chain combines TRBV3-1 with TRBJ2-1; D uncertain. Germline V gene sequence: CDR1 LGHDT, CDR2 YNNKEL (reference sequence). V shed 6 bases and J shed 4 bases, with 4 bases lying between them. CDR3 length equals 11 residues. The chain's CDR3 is CASRAYNEQFF. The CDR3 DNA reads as TGTGCCAGCAGGGCATACAATGAGCAGTTCTTC.

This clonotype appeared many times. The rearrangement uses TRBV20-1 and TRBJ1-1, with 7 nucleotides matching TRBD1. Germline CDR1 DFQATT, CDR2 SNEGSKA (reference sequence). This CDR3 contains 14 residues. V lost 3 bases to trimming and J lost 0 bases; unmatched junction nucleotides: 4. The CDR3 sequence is CSASHQGVNTEAFF. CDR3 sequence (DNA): TGCAGTGCTAGCCATCAGGGGGTGAACACTGAAGCTTTCTTT.

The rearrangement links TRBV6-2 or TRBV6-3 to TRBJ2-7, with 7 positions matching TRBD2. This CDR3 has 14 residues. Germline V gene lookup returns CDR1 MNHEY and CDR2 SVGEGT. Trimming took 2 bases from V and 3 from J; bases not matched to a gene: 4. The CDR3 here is CASSYPSGFYEQYF. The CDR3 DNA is TGTGCCAGCAGTTACCCTAGCGGATTCTACGAGCAGTACTTC.

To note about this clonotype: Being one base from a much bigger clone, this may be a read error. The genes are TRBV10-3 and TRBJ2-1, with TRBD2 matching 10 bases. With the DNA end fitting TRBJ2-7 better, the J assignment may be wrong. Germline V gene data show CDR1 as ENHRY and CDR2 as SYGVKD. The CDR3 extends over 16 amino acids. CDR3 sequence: CAIKGNSGRSFNEQYF. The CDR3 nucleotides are TGTGCCATCAAGGGGAATAGCGGGAGGTCGTTCAATGAGCAGTACTTC.

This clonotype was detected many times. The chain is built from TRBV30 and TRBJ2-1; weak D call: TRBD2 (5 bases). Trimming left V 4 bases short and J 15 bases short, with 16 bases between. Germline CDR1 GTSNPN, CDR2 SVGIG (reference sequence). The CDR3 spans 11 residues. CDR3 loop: CAWIRLDFTFF. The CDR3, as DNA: TGTGCCTGGATCCGATTGGACTTTACGTTCTTC.

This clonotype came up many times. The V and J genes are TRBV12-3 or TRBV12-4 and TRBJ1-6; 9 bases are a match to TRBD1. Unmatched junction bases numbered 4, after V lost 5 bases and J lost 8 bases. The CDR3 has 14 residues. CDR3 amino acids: CASSDRDRDSPLHF. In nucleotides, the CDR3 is TGTGCCAGCAGTGACCGGGACAGGGATTCACCCCTCCACTTT.

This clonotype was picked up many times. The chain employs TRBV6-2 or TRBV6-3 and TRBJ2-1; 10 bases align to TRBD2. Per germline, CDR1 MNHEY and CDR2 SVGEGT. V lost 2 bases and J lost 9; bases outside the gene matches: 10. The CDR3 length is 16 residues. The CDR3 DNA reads TGTGCCAGCAGTTACAGGCTAGCGGGAGATTCGGGTGAGCAGTTCTTC. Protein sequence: CASSYRLAGDSGEQFF.

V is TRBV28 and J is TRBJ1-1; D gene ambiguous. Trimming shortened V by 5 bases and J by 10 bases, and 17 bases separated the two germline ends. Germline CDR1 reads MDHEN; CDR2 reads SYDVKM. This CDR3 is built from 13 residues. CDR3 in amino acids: CASSRNPRWGAFF. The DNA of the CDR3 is TGTGCCAGCAGTCGGAACCCGCGCTGGGGAGCTTTCTTT.